The clone carrying this T cell receptor beta chain was picked up a small number of times. Its antigen remains unknown. CDR3 length equals 14 residues. Germline CDR1 MNHNS, CDR2 SASEGT. The V gene lost 3 bases and the J gene lost 7 bases, with 12 bases spanning the gap. This sample was taken from a study of cytomegalovirus exposure and HLA in healthy donors. The study's findings and limits: Through in vitro validation, three CMV-associated chains were shown to be specific for CMV antigens. Later analysis suggested links between common viral pathogens and several top significant clusters. The study labeled 150 to 200 TCR beta chains cytomegalovirus-associated. TCR beta V- and J-gene trimming, according to a later analysis, was linked to a missense DCLRE1C variant.

Researchers ran the PCR with 60 Vbeta and 13 Jbeta primers. TCRdb's copy holds only in-frame clones and misses some; the assay was immunoSEQ multiplex PCR. Seen here are 120,000 to 150,000 clones, about 70% observed once, and the top ten hold about 4.5%. The sequenced sample consisted of PBMCs. This TCR derives from a man aged 55-75 years in good health and CMV-seronegative. This sequence joins TRBV6-1 and TRBJ2-2; D unclear. The CDR3 DNA reads TGTGCCAGCAGTGATGGCCCCTCGGGCGGGGAGCTGTTTTTT. It is translated as CASSDGPSGGELFF.